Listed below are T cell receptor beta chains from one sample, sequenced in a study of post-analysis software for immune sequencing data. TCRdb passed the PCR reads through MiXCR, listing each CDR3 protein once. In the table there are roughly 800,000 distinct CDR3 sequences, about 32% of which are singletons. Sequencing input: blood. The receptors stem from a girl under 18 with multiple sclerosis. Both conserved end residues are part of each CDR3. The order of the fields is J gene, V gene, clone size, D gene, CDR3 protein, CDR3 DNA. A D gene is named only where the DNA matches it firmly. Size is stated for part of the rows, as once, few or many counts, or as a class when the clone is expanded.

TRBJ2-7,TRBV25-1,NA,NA,CASGGGFDEQYF,TGTGCCAGTGGTGGAGGTTTCGATGAGCAGTACTTC
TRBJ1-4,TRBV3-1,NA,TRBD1,CASSPTGGHREKLFF,TGTGCCAGCAGCCCGACAGGGGGCCATCGTGAAAAACTGTTTTTT
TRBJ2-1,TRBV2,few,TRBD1,CASLPRDRGVDEQFF,TGTGCCAGCCTCCCCCGGGACAGGGGGGTCGATGAGCAGTTCTTC
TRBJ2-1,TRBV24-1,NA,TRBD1,CATSDPTGVYNEQFF,TGTGCCACCAGTGATCCGACAGGGGTGTACAATGAGCAGTTCTTC
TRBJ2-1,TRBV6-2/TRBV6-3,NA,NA,CAGSSGPMDEQFF,TGTGCCGGCAGTTCTGGGCCTATGGATGAGCAGTTCTTC
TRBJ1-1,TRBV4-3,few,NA,CASSQDGRGPLPGNTEAFF,TGCGCCAGCAGCCAAGATGGCAGGGGACCCCTCCCCGGTAACACTGAAGCTTTCTTT
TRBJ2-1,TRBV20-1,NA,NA,CSARVKPPTNNEQFF,TGCAGTGCTAGAGTTAAGCCTCCAACGAACAATGAGCAGTTCTTC
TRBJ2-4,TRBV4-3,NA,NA,CASSQIQGAKNIQYF,TGCGCCAGCAGCCAAATACAGGGAGCCAAAAACATTCAGTACTTC
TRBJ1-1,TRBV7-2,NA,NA,CASSLGSDRGTEAFF,TGTGCCAGCAGCCTCGGTTCGGACAGAGGCACTGAAGCTTTCTTT
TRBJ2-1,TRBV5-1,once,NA,CASSLDPGTGFDEQFF,TGCGCCAGCAGCTTGGACCCAGGGACGGGCTTTGATGAGCAGTTCTTC
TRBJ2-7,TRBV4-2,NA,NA,CASSQDPPGSGSYEQYF,TGTGCCAGCAGCCAAGATCCCCCAGGATCGGGCTCCTACGAGCAGTACTTC
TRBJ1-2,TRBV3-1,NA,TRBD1,CASSLQPGQGYTF,TGTGCCAGCAGCCTTCAACCGGGACAGGGCTACACCTTC
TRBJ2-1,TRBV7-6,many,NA,CASSLRGAGYNEQFF,TGTGCCAGCAGCTTACGGGGGGCCGGGTACAATGAGCAGTTCTTC
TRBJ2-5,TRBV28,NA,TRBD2,CASSHRGLASQETQYF,TGTGCCAGCAGTCATAGGGGACTAGCCTCCCAAGAGACCCAGTACTTC
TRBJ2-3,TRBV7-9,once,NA,CASSLSELSTDTQYF,TGTGCCAGCAGCTTAAGTGAACTGAGCACAGATACGCAGTATTTT
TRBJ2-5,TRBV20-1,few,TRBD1,CSARDVRGIQETQYF,TGCAGTGCTAGAGATGTCAGGGGGATCCAAGAGACCCAGTACTTC
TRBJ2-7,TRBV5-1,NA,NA,CASSPRQGWDEQYF,TGCGCCAGCAGCCCCCGGCAGGGTTGGGACGAGCAGTACTTC
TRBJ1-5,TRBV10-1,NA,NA,CASSKDGDQPQHF,TGCGCCAGCAGCAAGGACGGTGATCAGCCCCAGCATTTT